The rows below give T cell receptor beta chains drawn from one sample of a study of cytomegalovirus exposure and HLA in healthy donors. The table came from immunoSEQ multiplex PCR; TCRdb's copy has only in-frame clones and leaves some out. The sample includes around 110,000 clones. Sequenced sample: PBMCs. The source is a man aged 25-45 years in good health and CMV-seronegative. The CDR3 runs from the conserved cysteine through the conserved F or W. The D gene is left open where the match is weak.

d_call: -; j_call: TRBJ1-5; v_call: TRBV15; cdr3_aa: CATSRGGGRGQPQHF; cdr3_nt: TGTGCCACCAGCAGAGGGGGGGGCAGGGGACAGCCCCAGCATTTT
d_call: TRBD1; j_call: TRBJ2-2; v_call: TRBV2; cdr3_aa: CASSRQGWTGELFF; cdr3_nt: TGTGCCAGCAGCAGACAGGGATGGACCGGGGAGCTGTTTTTT
d_call: -; j_call: TRBJ1-1; v_call: TRBV10-3; cdr3_aa: CAISADRQAFF; cdr3_nt: TGTGCCATCAGTGCGGACAGACAAGCTTTCTTT
d_call: -; j_call: TRBJ1-4; v_call: TRBV19; cdr3_aa: CASSIGQKNEKLFF; cdr3_nt: TGTGCCAGTAGTATAGGACAGAAAAATGAAAAACTGTTTTTT
d_call: TRBD1; j_call: TRBJ2-7; v_call: TRBV28; cdr3_aa: CASTAGTVAYEQYF; cdr3_nt: TGTGCCAGCACCGCCGGGACAGTAGCCTACGAGCAGTACTTC
d_call: -; j_call: TRBJ2-7; v_call: TRBV5-4; cdr3_aa: CASSRTPYEQYF; cdr3_nt: TGTGCCAGCAGCCGGACACCCTACGAGCAGTACTTC
d_call: TRBD1; j_call: TRBJ2-5; v_call: TRBV5-4; cdr3_aa: CASSGGQSNQETQYF; cdr3_nt: TGTGCCAGCAGCGGGGGACAGTCGAACCAAGAGACCCAGTACTTC
d_call: TRBD2; j_call: TRBJ2-1; v_call: TRBV4-1; cdr3_aa: CASSQQSSGGLNEQFF; cdr3_nt: TGCGCCAGCAGCCAACAATCTAGCGGGGGCCTCAATGAGCAGTTCTTC
d_call: -; j_call: TRBJ2-5; v_call: TRBV9; cdr3_aa: CASSAPQGPYQETQYF; cdr3_nt: TGTGCCAGCAGCGCCCCACAGGGACCGTACCAAGAGACCCAGTACTTC
d_call: -; j_call: TRBJ2-3; v_call: TRBV5-1; cdr3_aa: CASSLKTGLHSDTQYF; cdr3_nt: TGCGCCAGCAGCTTGAAGACAGGTTTACACTCAGATACGCAGTATTTT
d_call: TRBD1; j_call: TRBJ1-1; v_call: TRBV4-2; cdr3_aa: CASSQAGQGFTEAFF; cdr3_nt: TGTGCCAGCAGCCAAGCGGGACAGGGGTTCACTGAAGCTTTCTTT
d_call: -; j_call: TRBJ1-4; v_call: TRBV18; cdr3_aa: CASSLQVTNEKLFF; cdr3_nt: TGTGCCAGCTCCCTACAGGTTACTAATGAAAAACTGTTTTTT
d_call: -; j_call: TRBJ2-7; v_call: TRBV19; cdr3_aa: CASSIGGQNYEQYF; cdr3_nt: TGTGCCAGTAGTATAGGAGGACAGAACTACGAGCAGTACTTC
d_call: TRBD2; j_call: TRBJ2-7; v_call: TRBV18; cdr3_aa: CASSRSGNTYEQYF; cdr3_nt: TGTGCCAGCTCTCGGAGCGGGAACACCTACGAGCAGTACTTC
d_call: TRBD2; j_call: TRBJ2-3; v_call: TRBV5-8; cdr3_aa: CASSLGLAGFTDTQYF; cdr3_nt: TGTGCCAGCAGCTTGGGCCTAGCGGGGTTCACAGATACGCAGTATTTT
d_call: TRBD2; j_call: TRBJ2-3; v_call: TRBV7-9; cdr3_aa: CASSSSSGATDTQYF; cdr3_nt: TGTGCCAGCAGCTCGTCTAGCGGGGCCACAGATACGCAGTATTTT
d_call: -; j_call: TRBJ2-7; v_call: TRBV6-1; cdr3_aa: CASLLTGSQGEQYF; cdr3_nt: TGTGCCAGCCTCCTGACGGGGAGCCAAGGGGAGCAGTACTTC
d_call: -; j_call: TRBJ1-1; v_call: TRBV2; cdr3_aa: CASSAPQGLNTEAFF; cdr3_nt: TGTGCCAGCAGTGCTCCTCAGGGGTTGAACACTGAAGCTTTCTTT
d_call: -; j_call: TRBJ1-3; v_call: TRBV19; cdr3_aa: CASSAGLTGNTIYF; cdr3_nt: TGTGCCAGTAGTGCAGGACTGACTGGAAACACCATATATTTT
d_call: -; j_call: TRBJ1-1; v_call: TRBV5-6; cdr3_aa: CASSLEAARSPTEAFF; cdr3_nt: TGTGCCAGCAGCTTGGAAGCAGCGAGGAGTCCCACTGAAGCTTTCTTT
d_call: -; j_call: TRBJ2-7; v_call: TRBV4-3; cdr3_aa: CASSQDSGYEQYF; cdr3_nt: TGCGCCAGCAGCCAAGATAGCGGCTACGAGCAGTACTTC
d_call: TRBD1; j_call: TRBJ2-7; v_call: TRBV19; cdr3_aa: CASSPGDREGEQYF; cdr3_nt: TGTGCCAGTAGTCCAGGGGACAGGGAGGGCGAGCAGTACTTC
d_call: -; j_call: TRBJ1-4; v_call: TRBV19; cdr3_aa: CASSVKGKKLFF; cdr3_nt: TGTGCCAGTAGTGTCAAGGGGAAGAAGCTGTTTTTT
d_call: -; j_call: TRBJ2-2; v_call: TRBV18; cdr3_aa: CASSLGTPNTGELFF; cdr3_nt: TGTGCCAGCTCACTCGGGACACCGAACACCGGGGAGCTGTTTTTT
d_call: -; j_call: TRBJ2-1; v_call: TRBV6-5; cdr3_aa: CASSPQGARYNEQFF; cdr3_nt: TGTGCCAGCAGTCCACAGGGTGCTCGGTACAATGAGCAGTTCTTC
d_call: -; j_call: TRBJ2-5; v_call: TRBV6-6; cdr3_aa: CASSYSSQQETQYF; cdr3_nt: TGTGCCAGCAGTTACTCTTCGCAGCAAGAGACCCAGTACTTC
d_call: -; j_call: TRBJ1-1; v_call: TRBV12-5; cdr3_aa: CASGLDTGLNTEAFF; cdr3_nt: TGTGCTAGTGGTTTGGATACAGGCCTGAACACTGAAGCTTTCTTT
d_call: -; j_call: TRBJ1-6; v_call: TRBV27; cdr3_aa: CASSLLLNNSPLHF; cdr3_nt: TGTGCCAGCAGTTTGTTACTAAATAATTCACCCCTCCACTTT
d_call: -; j_call: TRBJ1-1; v_call: TRBV4-1; cdr3_aa: CASSLPRSAEAFF; cdr3_nt: TGCGCCAGCAGCCTCCCTAGGAGCGCTGAAGCTTTCTTT
d_call: -; j_call: TRBJ1-2; v_call: TRBV15; cdr3_aa: CATSLKQDRPYGYTF; cdr3_nt: TGTGCCACCAGCCTTAAGCAGGACAGACCCTATGGCTACACCTTC